Below, 3 T cell receptor beta chains from the same sample are listed, as sequenced in a study of technical replicates of blood from several donors (dated by TCRdb to 2017 to 2019). Receptor libraries were prepared by the immunoSEQ multiplex PCR assay. Not all clones reach the TCRdb copy of this immuneACCESS table, which keeps in-frame sequences only. Checked studies attribute under half of the gap to unresolved V genes and leave the rest unexplained. The sample table shows under 95,000 clones, and 90% to 95% are seen once. In total, the top ten clones hold less than 0.4% of the sample. Sequences were obtained from T cells isolated from PBMCs. Receptors were obtained from a human donor in good health. Some clones in this sample may be carry-over from other donors' samples.

The V and J genes are TRBV5-1 and TRBJ2-7; 8 nucleotides match TRBD1. This CDR3 spans 14 amino acids. Germline CDR1 is SGHRS and CDR2 is YFSETQ. V dropped 2 bases and J dropped 3; count of bases not matched to a gene: 4. CDR3 loop: CASSLRTGRYEQYF. DNA for the CDR3: TGCGCCAGCAGCTTAAGGACAGGGCGCTACGAGCAGTACTTC.

This chain uses TRBV27 with TRBJ2-3; 10 positions agree with TRBD1. The CDR3 is 16 residues long. From germline, CDR1 is MNHEY and CDR2 SMNVEV (reference sequence). The junction had 8 bases not matched to a gene; V was cut back by 8 bases and J by 0 bases. The DNA for the CDR3 is TGTGCCAGCGGAACCCTGGGACAGGGGAGCACAGATACGCAGTATTTT. Its protein is CASGTLGQGSTDTQYF.

This clone appeared a few times. V usage is TRBV9 and J usage is TRBJ1-1; the D is unclear. The CDR3 contains 15 residues. Trimming removed 0 bases from V and 0 bases from J, with 9 bases in between. Germline loops: CDR1 SGDLS, CDR2 YYNGEE. CDR3 sequence (DNA): TGTGCCAGCAGCGTAGGCCAGATAATGAACACTGAAGCTTTCTTT. Protein product: CASSVGQIMNTEAFF.